This entry features one TCR beta chain sequence. These data come from a study of blood T cell repertoires in COVID-19. About the research overall: Samples of COVID-19 (acute and convalescent) were obtained from the United States, Italy and Spain. Sources were T cells, B-cell-depleted T cells, or PBMCs; the material itself was cDNA or gDNA.

CDR3 size: 12 residues. Germline V gene lookup returns CDR1 LNHDA and CDR2 SQIVND (reference sequence). V gave up 10 bases and J gave up 5 bases, with 11 bases separating them. Assay used: immunoSEQ multiplex PCR; TCRdb lists only in-frame clones, some missing. The data hold over 200,000 clones, with more than 85% observed a single time. Patients from Seattle were sampled longitudinally, starting during active infection. Sequencing was carried out using peripheral blood. This rearrangement joins TRBV19 to TRBJ2-2; TRBD2 is a possible D gene (5 bases). The sequence derives from a young adult with COVID-19, enrolled during active disease. Here the CDR3 DNA reads TGTGCCACCTCCACGGGGACCGGGGAGCTGTTTTTT. Its translation: CATSTGTGELFF.